The T cell receptor (beta chain) described here comes from a study of blood T cell repertoires in COVID-19. In the study overall: Specimens from acute and convalescent COVID-19 originated in the United States, Italy and Spain.

The data were produced by immunoSEQ multiplex PCR, yet TCRdb's version contains in-frame clones alone and is incomplete. The table shows roughly 92,000 clones, with 90% occurring only once. This clone was observed a single time. What was sequenced was peripheral blood. This TCR was recovered from a man aged 50 to 59 with acute or convalescent COVID-19.

As DNA, the CDR3 is TGTGCCAGCCACAGCTTAGGAGACCCAGCGGGAAGATACAATGAGCAGTTCTTC. Translation gives CASHSLGDPAGRYNEQFF. This chain uses TRBV11-2 with TRBJ2-1; 7 bases are shared with TRBD2. J was trimmed by 4 bases and V by 8 bases; bases with no gene match: 20. The CDR3 length is 18 residues. Germline-derived CDR1 and CDR2 are SGHAT and FQNNGV.